This TCR beta chain originates from a study of beta chain features in type 1 diabetes. The sample holds a few counts of this clone. Its target is not known. A single heparinised draw of approximately 100 mL on average was taken per donor. Sorted populations were all over 95% pure. Losses at the gene ends were 6 bases for V and 4 bases for J; bases not matched to a gene: 7. Germline assignment: CDR1 SGHDT and CDR2 YYEEEE. The CDR3 totals 14 residues. Regarding the study as a whole: Across all four CD4+ subsets, people with type 1 diabetes showed modestly shorter TCRB CDR3s.

Expressed TCRB transcripts were sequenced, since all the RNA that had been isolated was reverse transcribed. Some clones are missing from TCRdb's copy, which holds only in-frame ones; the method was immunoSEQ multiplex PCR. The data show hundreds of thousands of clones, with 14% seen just once and about 0.015% held by the top ten. The J gene is TRBJ2-3, the V gene TRBV5-6; 8 bases agree with TRBD1. The origin of this receptor is a man younger than 45 with type 1 diabetes. The sequencing input was naive CD4+ T cells from blood. CDR3 loop: CASNAQGAADTQYF. CDR3 DNA sequence: TGTGCCAGCAACGCCCAGGGGGCGGCAGATACGCAGTATTTT.